This entry is about one T cell receptor (beta chain). The sample originates from a study of blood T cell repertoires in COVID-19. Study-wide background: The United States, Italy and Spain were the sources of the acute and convalescent COVID-19 samples. PBMCs, B-cell-depleted T cells, or T cells provided the cDNA or gDNA that made up the material.

Authors' analysis steps: Using reference gene primer amplification, nucleated cell counts were estimated. Here immunoSEQ multiplex PCR was the method, and the copy in TCRdb shows in-frame clones only, minus some. The D gene and trimming were derived from the DNA, and the V and J assignments and clone size from that table. This repertoire shows under 200,000 clones, about 86% found once; its top ten account for roughly 3.6%. This CDR3 is built from 15 residues. V lost 2 bases and J lost 5, with 13 bases in between. CDR1 is SEHNR, CDR2 FQNEAQ, per germline (reference sequence). Source material: peripheral blood. The sequence was obtained from a man younger than 35 with active or convalescent COVID-19. The chain carries TRBV7-9 and TRBJ2-4, with D tentatively TRBD1 (5 bases). The CDR3 reads CASSLRGEIENIQYF. CDR3 DNA: TGTGCCAGCAGCTTAAGGGGCGAAATTGAAAACATTCAGTACTTC.